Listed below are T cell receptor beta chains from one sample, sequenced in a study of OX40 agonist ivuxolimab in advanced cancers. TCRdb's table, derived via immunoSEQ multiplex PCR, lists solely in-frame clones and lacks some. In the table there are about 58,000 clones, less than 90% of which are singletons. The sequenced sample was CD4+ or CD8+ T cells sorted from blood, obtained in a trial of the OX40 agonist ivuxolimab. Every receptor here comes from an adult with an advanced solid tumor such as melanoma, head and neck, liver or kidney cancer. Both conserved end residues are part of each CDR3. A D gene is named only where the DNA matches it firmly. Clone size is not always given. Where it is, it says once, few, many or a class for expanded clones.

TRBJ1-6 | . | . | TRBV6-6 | CASSLPGLHSPLHF | TGTGCCAGCAGTCTACCGGGGTTACATTCACCCCTCCACTTT
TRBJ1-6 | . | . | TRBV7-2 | CASSSGQLDSPLHF | TGTGCCAGCAGCTCAGGACAGTTAGATTCACCCCTCCACTTT
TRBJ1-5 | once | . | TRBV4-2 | CASSQDPGGNQPQHF | TGTGCCAGCAGCCAGGACCCCGGGGGCAATCAGCCCCAGCATTTT
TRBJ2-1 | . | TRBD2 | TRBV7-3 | CASSPNLAGGLDEQFF | TGTGCCAGCAGCCCCAATCTAGCGGGGGGGCTGGATGAGCAGTTCTTC
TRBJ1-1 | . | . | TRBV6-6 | CASSYLPGRGTEAFF | TGTGCCAGCAGTTACCTGCCGGGCAGGGGCACTGAAGCTTTCTTT
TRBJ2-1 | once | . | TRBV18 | CASSPPAYTYNEQFF | TGTGCCAGCTCACCACCGGCTTACACCTACAATGAGCAGTTCTTC
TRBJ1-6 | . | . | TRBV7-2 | CASSLEATLHF | TGTGCCAGCAGCTTAGAAGCAACCCTCCACTTT
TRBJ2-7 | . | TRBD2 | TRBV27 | CASGFYPGLAGQVSYEQYF | TGTGCCAGCGGATTTTACCCGGGACTAGCGGGGCAGGTATCCTACGAGCAGTACTTC
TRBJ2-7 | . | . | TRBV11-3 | CASSLDNGGYYEQYF | TGTGCCAGCAGCTTAGATAATGGCGGGTACTACGAGCAGTACTTC
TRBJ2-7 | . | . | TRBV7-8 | CASSHRAGAGASYEQYF | TGTGCCAGCAGCCACAGGGCGGGAGCAGGAGCTTCCTACGAGCAGTACTTC
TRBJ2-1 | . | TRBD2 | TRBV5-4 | CASSSGLAGGAGQFF | TGTGCCAGCAGCTCGGGACTAGCGGGGGGGGCCGGGCAGTTCTTC
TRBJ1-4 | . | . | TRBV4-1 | CASSQDPSAEKLFF | TGCGCCAGCAGCCAAGATCCCAGTGCTGAAAAACTGTTTTTT
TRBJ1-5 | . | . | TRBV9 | CASSGTGGPQHF | TGTGCCAGCAGCGGAACCGGGGGGCCCCAGCATTTT
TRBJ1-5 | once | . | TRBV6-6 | CASNAWQGNQPQHF | TGTGCCAGCAACGCTTGGCAGGGGAATCAGCCCCAGCATTTT
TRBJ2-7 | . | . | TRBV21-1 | CASRRDIYEQYF | TGTGCCAGCCGCCGGGACATCTACGAGCAGTACTTC
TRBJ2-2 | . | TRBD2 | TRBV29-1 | CSVVGQRGTGELFF | TGCAGCGTTGTAGGGCAGCGGGGCACCGGGGAGCTGTTTTTT
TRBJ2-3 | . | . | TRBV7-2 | CASSLWNQADTQYF | TGTGCCAGCAGCTTATGGAACCAAGCAGATACGCAGTATTTT
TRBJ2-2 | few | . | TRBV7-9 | CASILGQIRNTGELFF | TGTGCCAGCATCCTGGGACAAATTCGTAACACCGGGGAGCTGTTTTTT
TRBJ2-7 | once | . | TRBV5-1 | CASSSPWAYEQYF | TGCGCCAGCAGTTCCCCCTGGGCCTACGAGCAGTACTTC
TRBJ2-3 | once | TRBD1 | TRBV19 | CASSLLGDRGTDTQYF | TGTGCCAGTAGTCTTCTTGGAGACAGGGGCACAGATACGCAGTATTTT
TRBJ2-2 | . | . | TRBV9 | CASSVDGGTGELFF | TGTGCCAGCAGCGTAGATGGGGGCACCGGGGAGCTGTTTTTT
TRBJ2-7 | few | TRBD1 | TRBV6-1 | CASRDRAIPGQYF | TGTGCCAGCAGGGACAGGGCAATCCCGGGGCAGTACTTC
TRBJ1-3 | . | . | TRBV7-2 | CASSLEARGTIYF | TGTGCCAGCAGCTTAGAGGCCCGAGGCACCATATATTTT
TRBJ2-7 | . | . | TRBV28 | CASIHSSGKYEQYF | TGTGCCAGTATCCATAGTTCCGGGAAATACGAGCAGTACTTC
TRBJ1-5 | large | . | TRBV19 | CASSRGPWGNQPQHF | TGTGCCAGTAGTAGAGGGCCTTGGGGCAATCAGCCCCAGCATTTT
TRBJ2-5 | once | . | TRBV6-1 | CASIWGQGETQYF | TGTGCCAGCATATGGGGGCAGGGAGAGACCCAGTACTTC
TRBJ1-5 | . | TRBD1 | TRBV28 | CASSLGQGRSQPQHF | TGTGCCAGCAGTTTGGGACAGGGACGCAGCCAGCCCCAGCATTTT
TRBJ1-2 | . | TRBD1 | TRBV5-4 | CASSPPDRGASGYTF | TGTGCCAGCAGCCCACCAGACAGGGGAGCTTCAGGCTACACCTTC
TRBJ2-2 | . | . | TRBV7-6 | CASSAQGFGGTGELFF | TGTGCCAGCAGCGCCCAGGGTTTTGGGGGTACCGGGGAGCTGTTTTTT
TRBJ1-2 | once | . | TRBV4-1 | CASSQERRGGNSNYGYTF | TGCGCCAGCAGCCAAGAGCGGCGAGGGGGGAACTCTAACTATGGCTACACCTTC
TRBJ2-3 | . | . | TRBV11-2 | CASSLDQYTQYF | TGTGCCAGCAGCTTAGATCAATATACGCAGTATTTT